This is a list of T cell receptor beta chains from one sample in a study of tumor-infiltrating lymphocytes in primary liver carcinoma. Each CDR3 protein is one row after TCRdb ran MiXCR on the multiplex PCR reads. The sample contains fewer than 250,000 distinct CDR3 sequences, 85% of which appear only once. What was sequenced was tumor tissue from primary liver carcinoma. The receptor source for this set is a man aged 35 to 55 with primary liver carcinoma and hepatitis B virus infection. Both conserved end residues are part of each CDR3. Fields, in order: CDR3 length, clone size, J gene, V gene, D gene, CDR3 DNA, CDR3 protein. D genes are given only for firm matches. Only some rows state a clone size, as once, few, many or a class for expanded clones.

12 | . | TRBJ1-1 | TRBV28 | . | TGTGCCAGCAGTCACACTTACACTAAAGCTTTCTTT | CASSHTYTKAFF
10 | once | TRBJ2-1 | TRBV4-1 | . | TGTGCCAGCAGAGCGGGACAGCAGTTGTTC | CASRAGQQLF
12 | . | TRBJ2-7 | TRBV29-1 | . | TGCATCGTGTCGCCAGGGAGCTACGACCAGTACTTC | CIVSPGSYDQYF
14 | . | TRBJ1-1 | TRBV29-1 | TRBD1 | TGCAGCGTGACAGGGGATGTGATGAACACTGAAGCTTTCTTT | CSVTGDVMNTEAFF
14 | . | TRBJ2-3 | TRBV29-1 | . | TGCAGTGCCTCGGCCCAGGGCGTTACAGATACGCAGTATTTT | CSASAQGVTDTQYF
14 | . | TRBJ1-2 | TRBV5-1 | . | TGCGCCAGCAACTTGGATAGGGTGGGCGGCGACTACACCTTC | CASNLDRVGGDYTF
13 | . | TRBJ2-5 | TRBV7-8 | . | TGTGCCTGCAGCTTAGCGGTACAAGAGACCCAGTACTTC | CACSLAVQETQYF
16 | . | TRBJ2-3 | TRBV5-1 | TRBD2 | TGCGCCAGCAGCTTGACCAGCGGGAGAAACCCAGATACGCAGTATTTT | CASSLTSGRNPDTQYF
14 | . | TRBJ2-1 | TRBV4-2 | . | TGTACCAGCAGCCAACTACCGGGATACAATGAGCAGTTCTTC | CTSSQLPGYNEQFF
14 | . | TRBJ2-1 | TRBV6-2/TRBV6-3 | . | TGTGCTAGCAGCCACGGCACGGGGGCCGATGAGCAGTTCTTC | CASSHGTGADEQFF
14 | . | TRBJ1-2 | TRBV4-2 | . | TGTGCCAGCAGCCAAGAAATAAGGTCTCTGGGTTACACCTTC | CASSQEIRSLGYTF
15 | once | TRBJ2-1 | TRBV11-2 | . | TGTGCCAGCAGCTCCGGACTGAGACCATACTATGAGCAGTTCTTC | CASSSGLRPYYEQFF